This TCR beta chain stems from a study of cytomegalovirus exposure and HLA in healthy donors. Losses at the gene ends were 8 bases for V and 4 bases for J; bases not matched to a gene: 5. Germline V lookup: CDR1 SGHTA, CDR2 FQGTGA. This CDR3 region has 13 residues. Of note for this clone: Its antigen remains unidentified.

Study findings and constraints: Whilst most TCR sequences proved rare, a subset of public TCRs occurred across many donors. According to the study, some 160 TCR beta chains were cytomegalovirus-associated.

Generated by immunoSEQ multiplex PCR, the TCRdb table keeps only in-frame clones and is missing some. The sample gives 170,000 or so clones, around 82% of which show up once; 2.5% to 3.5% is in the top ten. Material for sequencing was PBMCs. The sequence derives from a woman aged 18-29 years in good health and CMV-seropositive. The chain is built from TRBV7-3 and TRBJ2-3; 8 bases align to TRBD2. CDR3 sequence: CASGPGGPDTQYF. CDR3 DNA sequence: TGTGCCAGCGGACCGGGGGGGCCAGATACGCAGTATTTT.